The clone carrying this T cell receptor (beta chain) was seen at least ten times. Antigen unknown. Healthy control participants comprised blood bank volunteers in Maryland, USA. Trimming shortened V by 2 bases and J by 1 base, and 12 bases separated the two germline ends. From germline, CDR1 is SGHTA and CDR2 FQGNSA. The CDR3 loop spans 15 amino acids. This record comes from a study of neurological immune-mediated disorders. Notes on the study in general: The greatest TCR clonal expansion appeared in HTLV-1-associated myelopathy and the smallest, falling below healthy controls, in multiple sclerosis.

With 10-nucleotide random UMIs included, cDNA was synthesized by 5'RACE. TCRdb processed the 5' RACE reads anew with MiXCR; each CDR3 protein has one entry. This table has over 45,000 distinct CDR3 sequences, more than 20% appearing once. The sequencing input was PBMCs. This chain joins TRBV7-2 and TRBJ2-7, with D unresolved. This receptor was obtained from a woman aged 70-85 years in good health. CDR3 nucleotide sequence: TGTGCCAGCAGCTTATCGGTAGCTGGGTCCTACGAGCAGTACTTC. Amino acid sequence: CASSLSVAGSYEQYF.